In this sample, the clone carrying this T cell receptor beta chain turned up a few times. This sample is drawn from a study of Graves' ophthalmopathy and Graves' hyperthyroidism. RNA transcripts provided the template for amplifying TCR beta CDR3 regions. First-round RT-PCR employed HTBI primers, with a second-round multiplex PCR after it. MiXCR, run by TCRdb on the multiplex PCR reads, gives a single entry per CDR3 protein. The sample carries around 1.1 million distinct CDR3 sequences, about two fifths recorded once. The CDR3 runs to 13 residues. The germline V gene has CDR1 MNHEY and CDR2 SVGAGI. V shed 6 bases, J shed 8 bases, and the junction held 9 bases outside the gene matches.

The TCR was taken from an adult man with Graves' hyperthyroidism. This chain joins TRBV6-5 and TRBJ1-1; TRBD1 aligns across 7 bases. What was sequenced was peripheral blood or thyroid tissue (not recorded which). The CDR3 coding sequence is TGTGCCAGCAGCGACAGGGCGTTCGGGGAAGCTTTCTTT. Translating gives CASSDRAFGEAFF.